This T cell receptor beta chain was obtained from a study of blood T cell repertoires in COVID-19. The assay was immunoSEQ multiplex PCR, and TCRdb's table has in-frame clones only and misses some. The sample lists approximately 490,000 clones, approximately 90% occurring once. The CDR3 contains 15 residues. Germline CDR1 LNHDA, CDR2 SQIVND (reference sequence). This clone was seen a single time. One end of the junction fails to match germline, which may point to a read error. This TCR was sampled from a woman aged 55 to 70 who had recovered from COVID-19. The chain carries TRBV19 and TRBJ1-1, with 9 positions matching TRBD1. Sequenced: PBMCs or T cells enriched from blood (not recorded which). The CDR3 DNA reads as TGTGCCAGTAGTGTTACAGGGGGCCCGAACGCTGAAGCTTTCTTT. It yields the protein CASSVTGGPNAEAFF.